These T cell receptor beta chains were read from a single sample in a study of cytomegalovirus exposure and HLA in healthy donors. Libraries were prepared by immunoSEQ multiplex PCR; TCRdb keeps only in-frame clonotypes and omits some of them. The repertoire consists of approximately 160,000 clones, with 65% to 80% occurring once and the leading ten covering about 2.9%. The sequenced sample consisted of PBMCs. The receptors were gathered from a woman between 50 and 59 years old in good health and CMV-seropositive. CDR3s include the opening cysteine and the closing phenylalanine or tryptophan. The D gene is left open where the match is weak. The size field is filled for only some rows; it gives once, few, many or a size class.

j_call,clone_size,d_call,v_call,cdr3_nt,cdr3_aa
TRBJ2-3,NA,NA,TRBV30,TGTGCCTGGAGTGTACCCGGAGGCACAGATACGCAGTATTTT,CAWSVPGGTDTQYF
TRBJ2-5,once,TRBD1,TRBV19,TGTGCCAGTAGTAATCCGAAGACAGGGGCTCAAGAGACCCAGTACTTC,CASSNPKTGAQETQYF
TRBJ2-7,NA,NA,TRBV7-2,TGTGCCAGCAGCCCTTCCCTTTACGAGCAGTACTTC,CASSPSLYEQYF
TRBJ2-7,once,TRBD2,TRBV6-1,TGTGCCAGCAGTTCCCTAGCGGGTTTCTACGAGCAGTACTTC,CASSSLAGFYEQYF
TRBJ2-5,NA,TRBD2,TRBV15,TGTGCCACCAGCAGTCTCCCCGGGACTACCCAAGAGACCCAGTACTTC,CATSSLPGTTQETQYF
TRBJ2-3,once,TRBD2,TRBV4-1,TGCGCCAGCAGCCAAAGGTTTGCTAGCGGGGGCACAGATACGCAGTATTTT,CASSQRFASGGTDTQYF
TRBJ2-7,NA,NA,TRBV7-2,TGTGCCAGCAGCGGGGGGGCATACGAGCAGTACTTC,CASSGGAYEQYF
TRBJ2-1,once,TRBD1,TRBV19,TGTGCCAGTAGTATACAGGGGACAGGGGTGGGGGATGAGCAGTTCTTC,CASSIQGTGVGDEQFF
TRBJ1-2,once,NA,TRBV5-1,TGCGCCAGCAGCTTGGATGGAGGGTCGGACTATGGCTACACCTTC,CASSLDGGSDYGYTF
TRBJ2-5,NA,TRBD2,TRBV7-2,TGTGCCAGCAGCCCAGTAGGACTAGAACAAGAGACCCAGTACTTC,CASSPVGLEQETQYF
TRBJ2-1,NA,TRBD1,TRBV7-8,TGTGCCAGCAGCTCACAGGGGATTGAGCAGTTCTTC,CASSSQGIEQFF
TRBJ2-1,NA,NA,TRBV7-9,TGTGCCAGCAGCCTACGAGGGAACAGGGCCTACAATGAGCAGTTCTTC,CASSLRGNRAYNEQFF
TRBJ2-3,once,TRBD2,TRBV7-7,TGTGCTAGCAGCTTAGAGAGCGGGGGTCCCAAGTATTTT,CASSLESGGPKYF
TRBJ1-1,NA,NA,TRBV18,TGTGCCAGCTCACCCTTAGGGGGTATGGCTTTCTTT,CASSPLGGMAFF
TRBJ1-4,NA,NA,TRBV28,TGTGCCAGCAGTTTAGCACAGTTTAATGAAAAACTGTTTTTT,CASSLAQFNEKLFF
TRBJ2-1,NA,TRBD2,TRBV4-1,TGCGCCAGCAGCAAAGCGACTAGCGGGAGGAGCTGGGGCGATGAGCAGTTCTTC,CASSKATSGRSWGDEQFF
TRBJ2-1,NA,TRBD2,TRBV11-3,TGTGCCAGCAGCTTAGGAACTAGCGGGAGCAATGAGCAGTTCTTC,CASSLGTSGSNEQFF
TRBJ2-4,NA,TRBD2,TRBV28,TGTGCCAGCAGTTCTGGAGCGGGAGCCGCCAAAAACATTCAGTACTTC,CASSSGAGAAKNIQYF
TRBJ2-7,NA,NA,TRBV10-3,TGTGCCACCTCAATTCTAGATTCTCCTGACTACGAGCAGTACTTC,CATSILDSPDYEQYF
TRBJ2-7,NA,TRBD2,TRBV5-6,TGTGCCAGCAGCCCTCCAGGGAGGGACCCAAAGTACGAGCAGTACTTC,CASSPPGRDPKYEQYF
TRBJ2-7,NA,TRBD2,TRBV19,TGTGCCAGTAGTTCCCCGGGAACTAGCGGGAGCTCCTACGAGCAGTACTTC,CASSSPGTSGSSYEQYF
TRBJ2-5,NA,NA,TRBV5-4,TGTGCCAGCAGCTTGGAGGCGGGGGAGACCCAGTACTTC,CASSLEAGETQYF
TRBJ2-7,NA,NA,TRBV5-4,TGTGCCAGCAGCTTAAATGAGAACGGGGAGTACTTC,CASSLNENGEYF
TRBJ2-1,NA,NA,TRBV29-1,TGCAGCGCCGGTCCAGGGTTCTTCTACAATGAGCAGTTCTTC,CSAGPGFFYNEQFF
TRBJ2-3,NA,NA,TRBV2,TGTGCCAGCAGTGAAGGCTACACAGATACGCAGTATTTT,CASSEGYTDTQYF
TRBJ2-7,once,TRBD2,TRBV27,TGTGCCAGCAGTTTACCGGGACTAGCGGGTCCTAAGAGCTCCTACGAGCAGTACTTC,CASSLPGLAGPKSSYEQYF
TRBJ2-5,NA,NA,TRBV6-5,TGTGCCAGCAGTGCCGGGGTCCTGCTCCACTTC,CASSAGVLLHF
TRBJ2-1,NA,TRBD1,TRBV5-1,TGCGCCAGCAGAGTGGACAGGGGCCCGGGCAATGAGCAGTTCTTC,CASRVDRGPGNEQFF
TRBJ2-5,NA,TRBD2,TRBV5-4,TGTGCCAGCAGCTTGGATGTCGGGGGGGCCCCCAGGACCCAGTACTTC,CASSLDVGGAPRTQYF
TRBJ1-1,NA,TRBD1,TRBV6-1,TGTGCCAGCAGTGAAGCAAGGGGGCTGAACACTGAAGCTTTCTTT,CASSEARGLNTEAFF
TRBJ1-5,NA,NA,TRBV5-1,TGCGCCAGCAGCGGGGGGGGGAAAGTGTCGTCGCGGCCACACCAGCCCCAGCATTTT,CASSGGGKVSSRPHQPQHF
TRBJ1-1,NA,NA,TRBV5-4,TGTGCCAGCAGCTTGGCCGAGGGAATGAACACTGAAGCTTTCTTT,CASSLAEGMNTEAFF
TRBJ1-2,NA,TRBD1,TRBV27,TGTGCCAGCAGTTTAATGCGAACCATAGGGACAGGGGGCGGTGGCTACACCTTC,CASSLMRTIGTGGGGYTF
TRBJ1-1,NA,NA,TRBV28,TGTGCCAGCGCCCAGGGGCCGGGGAAGGCTTTCTTT,CASAQGPGKAFF
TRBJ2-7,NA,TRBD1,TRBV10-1,TGCGCCAGCAGTGAGTCGGTGGACAGGGCAGCCTACGAGCAGTACTTC,CASSESVDRAAYEQYF
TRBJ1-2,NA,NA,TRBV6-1,TGTGTCAGCAGGAAAGGGGGGGGAGAGGGGTATGGCTACACCTTC,CVSRKGGGEGYGYTF
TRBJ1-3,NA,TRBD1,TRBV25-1,TGTGCCAGCAGTGAACAGGGGGTTGGAAACACCATATATTTT,CASSEQGVGNTIYF
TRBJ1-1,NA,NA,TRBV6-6,TGTGCCAGCAGCCCTCGGGGGGGCACTGAAGCTTTCTTT,CASSPRGGTEAFF
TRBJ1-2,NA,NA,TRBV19,TGCTTCCGGTACGGGGACACGGATAACTATGGCTACACCTTC,CFRYGDTDNYGYTF
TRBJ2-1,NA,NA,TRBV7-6,TGTGCCAGCTGCTCGGATGAGCAGTTCTTC,CASCSDEQFF
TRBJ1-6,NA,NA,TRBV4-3,TGCGCCAGCAGCCAAGATCCCGGGACCTATAATTCACCCCTCCACTTT,CASSQDPGTYNSPLHF
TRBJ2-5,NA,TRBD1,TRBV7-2,TGTGCCAGCAGCCCGAGTAACAGGGGAGTGGAGACCCAGTACTTC,CASSPSNRGVETQYF
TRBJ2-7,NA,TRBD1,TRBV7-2,TGTGCCAGCAGCTTAGACCCAGGGGGCAGCTACGAGCAGTACTTC,CASSLDPGGSYEQYF
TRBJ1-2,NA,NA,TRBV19,TGTGCCAGTAGTGGGAGTTCCGTTCGTGGCTACACCTTC,CASSGSSVRGYTF
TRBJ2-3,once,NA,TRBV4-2,TGTGCCAGCAGCCAAGGGGCCGGTACGCAGTATTTT,CASSQGAGTQYF
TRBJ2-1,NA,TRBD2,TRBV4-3,TGCGCCAGCAGCCAAGATAAGTGGGGGGGCTACAATGAGCAGTTCTTC,CASSQDKWGGYNEQFF
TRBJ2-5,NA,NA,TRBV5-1,TGCGCCAGCAGCTTGAGGGTAGCGGCAATTCAAGAGACCCAGTACTTC,CASSLRVAAIQETQYF
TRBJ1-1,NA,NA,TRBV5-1,TGCGCCAGCAGCGGAGCGACGGACAGCCTTGTACATTCTGAAGCTTTCTTT,CASSGATDSLVHSEAFF
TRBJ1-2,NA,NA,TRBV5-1,TGCGCCAGCAGCCGGGAAAGCCCTAACTATGGCTACACCTTC,CASSRESPNYGYTF